The source of this T cell receptor beta chain is a study of cytomegalovirus exposure and HLA in healthy donors. The PCR employed 60 Vbeta primers together with 13 Jbeta primers. Profiling relied on immunoSEQ multiplex PCR, and the TCRdb table lists in-frame clones only, not all of them. The sample consists of 90,000 to 150,000 clones, 15% of them appearing once. CDR1 is LNHDA, CDR2 SQIVND, per germline (reference sequence). This CDR3 region has 12 residues. Trimming removed 5 bases from V and 0 bases from J, with 4 bases in between. This clone turned up a few times. This sequence originates from a young woman in good health and CMV-seronegative. The rearrangement links TRBV19 to TRBJ1-1; D is undetermined. Sequences were obtained from PBMCs. The CDR3 DNA is TGTGCCAGTAGTTTCGTGAACACTGAAGCTTTCTTT. The encoded protein is CASSFVNTEAFF.